These 16 T cell receptor beta chains were all obtained from the same sample, sequenced in a study of blood T cell repertoires in COVID-19. Sequencing used immunoSEQ multiplex PCR; TCRdb keeps in-frame clones, though not all of them. The table lists 380,000 or so clones, about 88% of them singletons, with roughly 7.2% in the top ten. The sequenced sample was peripheral blood. All receptors derive from a woman in her sixties or seventies with COVID-19, enrolled during active disease.

The V gene is TRBV14, the J gene TRBJ2-7; 7 bases map to TRBD2. This CDR3 is built from 15 residues. CDR1 is SGHDN and CDR2 is FVKESK in the germline V gene. V was clipped by 1 base and J by 2 bases; unmatched bases: 5. This CDR3 is CASSQGRGSAYEQYF. In DNA form, the CDR3 reads TGTGCCAGCAGCCAAGGGCGGGGGTCGGCCTACGAGCAGTACTTC.

This clone has a handful of counts. The chain joins TRBV30 to TRBJ1-2; possibly TRBD1 for D (5 bases). The CDR3 is 15 residues long. Per germline, CDR1 GTSNPN and CDR2 SVGIG (reference sequence). Trimming cost V 5 bases and J 7 bases, with 23 bases left between them. The CDR3 nucleotides are TGTGCCTGGCGGTTCGGGACTACGGGGGTCGGTGGCTACACCTTC. It encodes CAWRFGTTGVGGYTF.

This sequence joins TRBV5-1 and TRBJ1-6; the match to TRBD1 covers 11 bases. J lost 7 bases, V lost 0 bases, and 3 bases had no gene match. There are 16 residues in the CDR3. Germline V gives CDR1 SGHRS, CDR2 YFSETQ. The CDR3: CASSLGGTGGNSPLHF. CDR3 sequence (DNA): TGCGCCAGCAGCTTGGGTGGGACAGGGGGGAATTCACCCCTCCACTTT.

This chain links TRBV5-1 with TRBJ2-3; 7 nucleotides align to TRBD1. With 3 bases clipped from V and 0 bases from J, the junction kept 4 bases outside the gene matches. Germline assignment: CDR1 SGHRS and CDR2 YFSETQ. CDR3 size: 15 residues. This CDR3 is CASSSGTDSTDTQYF. The DNA of the CDR3 is TGCGCCAGCAGCTCCGGGACAGACAGCACAGATACGCAGTATTTT.

A single count supports this clone. The rearrangement joins TRBV5-1 to TRBJ1-2, with TRBD1 matching 9 bases. Looked up from germline, CDR1 is SGHRS and CDR2 is YFSETQ. The CDR3 is 15 amino acids. Trimming at V came to 4 bases and at J to 5 bases, leaving 9 bases not matched to a gene. CDR3 nucleotide sequence: TGCGCCAGCAGCCAAGCAGGGACAGGGATATATGGCTACACCTTC. Protein sequence: CASSQAGTGIYGYTF.

The V and J genes are TRBV4-1 and TRBJ1-3, with 12 positions matching TRBD1. Germline V gene lookup returns CDR1 MGHRA and CDR2 YSYEKL. This CDR3 spans 20 amino acids. Germline trimming cut 5 bases from V and 0 bases from J; bases unmatched to any gene: 14. The CDR3 nucleotides read TGCGCCAGCAGCATGTTCCCGGGACAGGGGGCCCGATCCTCTGGAAACACCATATATTTT. This encodes CASSMFPGQGARSSGNTIYF.

The chain employs TRBV12-5 and TRBJ1-2; 7 nucleotides line up with TRBD1. The CDR3 extends over 12 amino acids. The V gene's germline CDR1 is LGHNT and CDR2 FRNRAP. V lost 7 bases, J lost 3 bases, and 2 bases stayed unmatched. CDR3 nucleotides: TGTGCTAGTGAAGACAGGGACTATGGCTACACCTTC. Translated: CASEDRDYGYTF.

This clone was seen once. The rearrangement uses TRBV18 and TRBJ2-3, with TRBD2 matching 9 bases. The V gene end was trimmed by 5 bases and the J gene end by 2 bases; junction bases not matched to a gene: 8. CDR1 is KGHSH, CDR2 LQKENI, per germline. The CDR3 spans 16 residues. The CDR3 reads CASSMNSGGYTDTQYF. The CDR3 DNA reads TGTGCCAGCTCAATGAATAGCGGGGGTTACACAGATACGCAGTATTTT.

The gene calls are TRBV7-9 and TRBJ2-5; 11 bases match TRBD2. The V gene end was trimmed by 5 bases and the J gene end by 5 bases; junction bases not matched to a gene: 4. The CDR3 spans 14 residues. Germline CDR1 is SEHNR and CDR2 is FQNEAQ (reference sequence). CDR3 nucleotides: TGTGCCAGCAGCGCGACTAGCGGGGAGGAGACCCAGTACTTC. Translated: CASSATSGEETQYF.

The chain joins TRBV14 to TRBJ2-2, with D possibly matching TRBD1 (5 bases). Germline loops: CDR1 SGHDN, CDR2 FVKESK. The V end lost 2 bases, the J end lost 7 bases, and 11 bases lay between the germline ends. CDR3 length: 14 residues. CDR3 loop: CASSQFVTDGELFF. CDR3 nucleotide sequence: TGTGCCAGCAGCCAATTCGTGACAGACGGGGAGCTGTTTTTT. Filled out from reference TRBV14 and TRBJ2-2, the complete variable domain reads EAGVTQFPSHSVIEKGQTVTLRCDPISGHDNLYWYRRVMGKEIKFLLHFVKESKQDESGMPNNRFLAERTGGTYSTLKVQPAELEDSGVYFCASSQFVTDGELFFGEGSRLTVL.

V usage is TRBV5-1 and J usage is TRBJ1-1, with 7 bases matching TRBD1. CDR3 length: 13 amino acids. Per the germline V gene, CDR1 is SGHRS and CDR2 is YFSETQ. The trim removed 4 bases at V and 3 bases at J, leaving 3 bases unmatched. The CDR3 sequence: CASSGTEYTEAFF. The CDR3 DNA sequence: TGCGCCAGCAGCGGGACAGAGTACACTGAAGCTTTCTTT.

V gene TRBV7-8 combines with J gene TRBJ1-1; D uncertain. Trimming took off 2 bases at V and 5 bases at J, with 18 bases between the two ends. This CDR3 is 16 amino acids long. Germline CDR1 and CDR2: SGHVS and FQNEAQ. The CDR3 DNA sequence: TGTGCCAGCAGCTTAAGGCAGCTAGTTTACTCTACTGAAGCTTTCTTT. Its translation: CASSLRQLVYSTEAFF.

The chain recombines TRBV19 with TRBJ2-3; 8 bases are a match to TRBD2. Unmatched junction bases numbered 8, after V lost 2 bases and J lost 1 base. CDR1 LNHDA and CDR2 SQIVND come from the germline V gene (reference sequence). CDR3 length: 17 residues. The CDR3 DNA is TGTGCCAGTAGTATATTCCCCGGACTAGCCGGCACAGATACGCAGTATTTT. It yields the protein CASSIFPGLAGTDTQYF.

J is TRBJ2-2 and V is TRBV27, with D perhaps TRBD1 (5 bases). This CDR3 comprises 13 residues. Looked up from germline, CDR1 is MNHEY and CDR2 is SMNVEV (reference sequence). V was shortened by 6 bases and J by 4 bases, with 9 bases between the two germline ends. CDR3 loop: CASRSGFTGELFF. The CDR3 coding sequence is TGTGCCAGCAGATCAGGGTTCACCGGGGAGCTGTTTTTT.

The rearrangement links TRBV9 to TRBJ2-3; 12 bases match TRBD2. Trimming cost V 0 bases and J 2 bases; bases outside gene matches: 4. CDR1 is SGDLS, CDR2 YYNGEE, per germline. CDR3 size: 17 residues. CDR3 bases: TGTGCCAGCAGCGTAGATCGGACTAGCGGGGACACAGATACGCAGTATTTT. It encodes CASSVDRTSGDTDTQYF.

This rearrangement joins TRBV7-2 to TRBJ1-1; D not resolved. This CDR3 contains 12 residues. The germline gives CDR1 SGHTA, CDR2 FQGNSA. V was clipped by 6 bases and J by 6 bases, with 11 bases between them. Here the CDR3 reads CASRTITAEAFF. In nucleotides, the CDR3 is TGTGCCAGCAGAACGATAACAGCTGAAGCTTTCTTT.